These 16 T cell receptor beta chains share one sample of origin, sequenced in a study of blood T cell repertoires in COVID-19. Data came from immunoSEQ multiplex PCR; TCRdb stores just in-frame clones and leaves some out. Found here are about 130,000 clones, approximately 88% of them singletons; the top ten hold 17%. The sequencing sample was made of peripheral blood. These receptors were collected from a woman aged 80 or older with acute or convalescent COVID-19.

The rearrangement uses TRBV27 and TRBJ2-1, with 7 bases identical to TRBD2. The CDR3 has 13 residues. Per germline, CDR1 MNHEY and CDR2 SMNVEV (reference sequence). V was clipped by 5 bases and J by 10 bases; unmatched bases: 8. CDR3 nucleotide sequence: TGTGCCAGCAGTCTCTGGGGGGGAAGGGAGCAGTTCTTC. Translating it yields CASSLWGGREQFF.

The CDR3 bases are TGTGCCAGCTCACCACGGGGACAGGGGGCCGCTTTGCCACTCACAGCTAACTATGGCTACACCTTC. This sequence encodes CASSPRGQGAALPLTANYGYTF. The chain employs TRBV18 and TRBJ1-2; the match to TRBD1 covers 12 bases. With V trimmed by 1 base and J by 0 bases, 18 bases remained unmatched. Germline V gene data show CDR1 as KGHSH and CDR2 as LQKENI. This CDR3 is built from 22 residues. Full variable domain (outside the CDR3, taken from reference TRBV18 and TRBJ1-2): NAGVMQNPRHLVRRRGQEARLRCSPMKGHSHVYWYRQLPEEGLKFMVYLQKENIIDESGMPKERFSAEFPKEGPSILRIQQVVRGDSAAYFCASSPRGQGAALPLTANYGYTFGSGTRLTVV.

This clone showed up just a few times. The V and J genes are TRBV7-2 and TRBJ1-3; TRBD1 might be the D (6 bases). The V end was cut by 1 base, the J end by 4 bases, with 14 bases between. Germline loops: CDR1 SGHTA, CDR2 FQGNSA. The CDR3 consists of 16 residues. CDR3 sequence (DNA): TGTGCCAGCAGCTTAGATGGGGGGGCGGTGGGAAACACCATATATTTT. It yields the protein CASSLDGGAVGNTIYF.

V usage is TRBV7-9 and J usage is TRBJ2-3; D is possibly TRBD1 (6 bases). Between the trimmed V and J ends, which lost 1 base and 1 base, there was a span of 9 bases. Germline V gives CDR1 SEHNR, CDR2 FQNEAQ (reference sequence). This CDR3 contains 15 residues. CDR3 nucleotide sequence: TGTGCCAGCAGCTTAGGCTGGGGGCGCACAGATACGCAGTATTTT. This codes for CASSLGWGRTDTQYF.

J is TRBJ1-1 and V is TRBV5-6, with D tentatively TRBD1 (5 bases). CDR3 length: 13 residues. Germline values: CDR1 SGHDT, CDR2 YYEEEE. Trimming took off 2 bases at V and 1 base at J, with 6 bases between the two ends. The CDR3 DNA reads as TGTGCCAGCAGCTTTCAGGGGAACACTGAAGCTTTCTTT. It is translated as CASSFQGNTEAFF. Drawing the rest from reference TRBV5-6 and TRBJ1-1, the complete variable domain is DAGVTQSPTHLIKTRGQQVTLRCSPKSGHDTVSWYQQALGQGPQFIFQYYEEEERQRGNFPDRFSGHQFPNYSSELNVNALLLGDSALYLCASSFQGNTEAFFGQGTRLTVV.

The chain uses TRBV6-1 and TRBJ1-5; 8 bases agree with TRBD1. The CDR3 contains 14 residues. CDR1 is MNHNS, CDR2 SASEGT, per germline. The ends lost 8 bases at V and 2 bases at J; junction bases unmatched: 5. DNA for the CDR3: TGTGCCAGCTTGGACAGGGTAGGCAATCAGCCCCAGCATTTT. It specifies CASLDRVGNQPQHF.

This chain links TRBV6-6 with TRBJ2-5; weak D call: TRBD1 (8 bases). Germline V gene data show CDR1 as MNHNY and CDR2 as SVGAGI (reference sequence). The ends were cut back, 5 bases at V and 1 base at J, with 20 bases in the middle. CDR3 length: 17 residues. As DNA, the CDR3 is TGTGCCAGCAGTCCCAGGGGGCCGGGGGGACCCCAAGAGACCCAGTACTTC. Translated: CASSPRGPGGPQETQYF.

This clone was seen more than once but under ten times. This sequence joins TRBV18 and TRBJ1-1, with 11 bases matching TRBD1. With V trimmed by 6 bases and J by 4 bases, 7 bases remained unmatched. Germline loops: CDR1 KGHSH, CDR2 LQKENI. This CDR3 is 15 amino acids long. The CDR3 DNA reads TGTGCCAGCTCCAACCAGGGACAGGGGGTCACTGAAGCTTTCTTT. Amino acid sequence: CASSNQGQGVTEAFF.

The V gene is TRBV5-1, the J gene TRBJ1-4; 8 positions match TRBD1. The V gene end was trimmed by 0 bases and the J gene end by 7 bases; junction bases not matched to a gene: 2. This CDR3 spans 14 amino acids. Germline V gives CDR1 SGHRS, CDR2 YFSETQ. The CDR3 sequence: CASSLGRGLEKLFF. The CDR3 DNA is TGCGCCAGCAGCTTGGGCAGGGGGCTTGAAAAACTGTTTTTT.

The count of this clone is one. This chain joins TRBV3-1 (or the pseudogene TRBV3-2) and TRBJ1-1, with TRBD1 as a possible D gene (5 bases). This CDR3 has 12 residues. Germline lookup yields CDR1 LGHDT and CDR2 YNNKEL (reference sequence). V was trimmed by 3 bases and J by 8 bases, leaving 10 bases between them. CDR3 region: CASSHGGREAFF. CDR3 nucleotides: TGTGCCAGCAGCCATGGGGGGAGGGAAGCTTTCTTT.

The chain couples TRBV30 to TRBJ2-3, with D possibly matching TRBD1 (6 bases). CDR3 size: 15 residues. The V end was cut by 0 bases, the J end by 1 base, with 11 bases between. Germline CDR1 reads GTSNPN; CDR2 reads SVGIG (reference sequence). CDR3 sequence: CAWSVLGGRTDTQYF. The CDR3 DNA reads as TGTGCCTGGAGTGTACTAGGGGGACGCACAGATACGCAGTATTTT.

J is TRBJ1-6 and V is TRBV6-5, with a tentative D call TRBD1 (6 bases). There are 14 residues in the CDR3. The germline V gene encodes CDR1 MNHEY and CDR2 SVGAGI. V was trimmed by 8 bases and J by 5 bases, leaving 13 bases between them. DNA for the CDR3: TGTGCCAGCCGGCGACAGGCCGATAATTCACCCCTCCACTTT. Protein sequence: CASRRQADNSPLHF.

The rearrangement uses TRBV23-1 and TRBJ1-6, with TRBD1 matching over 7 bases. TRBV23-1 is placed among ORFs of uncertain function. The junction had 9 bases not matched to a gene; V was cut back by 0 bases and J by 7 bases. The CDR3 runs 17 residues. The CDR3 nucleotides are TGCGCCAGCAGTCAATCATTAATGAGGGGGCGGAATTCACCCCTCCACTTT. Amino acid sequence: CASSQSLMRGRNSPLHF.

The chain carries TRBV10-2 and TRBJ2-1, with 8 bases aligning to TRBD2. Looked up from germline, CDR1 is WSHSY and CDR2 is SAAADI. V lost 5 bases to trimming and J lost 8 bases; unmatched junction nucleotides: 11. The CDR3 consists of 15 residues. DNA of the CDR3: TGCGCCAGCAGTTTTCGTTCGGGGGGGCTCCATGAGCAGTTCTTC. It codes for CASSFRSGGLHEQFF.

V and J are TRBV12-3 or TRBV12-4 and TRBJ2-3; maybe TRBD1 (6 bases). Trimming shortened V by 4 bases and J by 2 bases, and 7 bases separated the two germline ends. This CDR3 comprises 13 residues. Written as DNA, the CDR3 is TGTGCCAGCAGTTGGACAGACACAGATACGCAGTATTTT. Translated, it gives CASSWTDTDTQYF.

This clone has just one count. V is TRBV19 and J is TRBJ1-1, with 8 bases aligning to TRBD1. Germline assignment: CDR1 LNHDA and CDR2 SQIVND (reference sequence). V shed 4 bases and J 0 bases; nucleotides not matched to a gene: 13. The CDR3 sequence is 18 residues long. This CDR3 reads CASSKGPGGTFMNTEAFF. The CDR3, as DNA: TGTGCCAGTAGTAAGGGGCCAGGGGGCACTTTCATGAACACTGAAGCTTTCTTT.